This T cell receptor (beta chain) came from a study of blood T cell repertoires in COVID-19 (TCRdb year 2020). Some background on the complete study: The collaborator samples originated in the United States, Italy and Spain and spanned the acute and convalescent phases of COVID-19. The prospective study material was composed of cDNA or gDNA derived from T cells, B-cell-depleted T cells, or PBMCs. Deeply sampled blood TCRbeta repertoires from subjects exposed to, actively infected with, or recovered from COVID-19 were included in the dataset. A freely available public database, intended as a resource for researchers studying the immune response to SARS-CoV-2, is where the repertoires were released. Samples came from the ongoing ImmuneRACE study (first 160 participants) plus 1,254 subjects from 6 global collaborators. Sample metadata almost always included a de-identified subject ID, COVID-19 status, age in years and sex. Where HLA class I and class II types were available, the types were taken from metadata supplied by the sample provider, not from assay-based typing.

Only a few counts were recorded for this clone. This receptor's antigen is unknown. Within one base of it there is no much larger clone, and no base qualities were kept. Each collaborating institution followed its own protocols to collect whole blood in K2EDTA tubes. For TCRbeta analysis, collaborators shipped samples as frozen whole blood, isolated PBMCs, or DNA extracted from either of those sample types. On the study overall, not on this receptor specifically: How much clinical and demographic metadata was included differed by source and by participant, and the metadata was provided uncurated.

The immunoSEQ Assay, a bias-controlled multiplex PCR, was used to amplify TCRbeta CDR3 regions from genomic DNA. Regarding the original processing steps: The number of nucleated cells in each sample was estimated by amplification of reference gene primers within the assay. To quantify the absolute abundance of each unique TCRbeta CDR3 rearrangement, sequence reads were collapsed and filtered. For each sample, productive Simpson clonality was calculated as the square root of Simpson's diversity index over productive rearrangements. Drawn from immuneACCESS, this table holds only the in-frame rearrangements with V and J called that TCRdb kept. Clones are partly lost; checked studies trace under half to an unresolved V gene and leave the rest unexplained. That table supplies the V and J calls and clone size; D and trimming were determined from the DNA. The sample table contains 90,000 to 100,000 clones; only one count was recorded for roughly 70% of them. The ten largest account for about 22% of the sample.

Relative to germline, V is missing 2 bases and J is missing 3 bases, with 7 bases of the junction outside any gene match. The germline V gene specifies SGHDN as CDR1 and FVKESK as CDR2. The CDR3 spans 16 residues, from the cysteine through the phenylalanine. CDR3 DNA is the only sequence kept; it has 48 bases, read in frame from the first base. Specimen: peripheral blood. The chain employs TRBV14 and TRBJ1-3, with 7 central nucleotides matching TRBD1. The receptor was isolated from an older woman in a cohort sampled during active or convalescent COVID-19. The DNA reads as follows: TGTGCCAGCAGCCAACAAACAGGGGTTTTTGGAAACACCATATATTTT. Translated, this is CASSQQTGVFGNTIYF.